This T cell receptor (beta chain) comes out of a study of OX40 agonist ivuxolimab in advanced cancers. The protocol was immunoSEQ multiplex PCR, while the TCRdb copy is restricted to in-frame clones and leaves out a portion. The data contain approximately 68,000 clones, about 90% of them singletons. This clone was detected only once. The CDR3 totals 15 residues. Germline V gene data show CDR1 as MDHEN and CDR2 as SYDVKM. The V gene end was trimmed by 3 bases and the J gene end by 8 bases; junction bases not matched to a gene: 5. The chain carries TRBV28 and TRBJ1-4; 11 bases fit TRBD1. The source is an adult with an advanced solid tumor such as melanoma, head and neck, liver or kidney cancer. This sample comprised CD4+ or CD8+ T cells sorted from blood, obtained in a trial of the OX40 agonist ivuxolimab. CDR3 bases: TGTGCCAGCAGTTTCCCGGGACAGGGGGGGGAAAAACTGTTTTTT. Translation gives CASSFPGQGGEKLFF.